The 20 T cell receptor beta chains below come from one sample, sequenced in a study of blood T cell repertoires in COVID-19. Assay: immunoSEQ multiplex PCR; the TCRdb copy retains only in-frame clones and omits some. Of fewer than 70,000 clones in the sample, around 85% were seen once. Sequences were obtained from peripheral blood. Receptors originate from a man aged 50 to 59 with acute or convalescent COVID-19.

The chain combines TRBV18 with TRBJ2-7; D is unresolved. The CDR3 is 13 amino acids. Trimming stripped 2 bases from V and 5 bases from J, with 10 bases between. Per the germline V gene, CDR1 is KGHSH and CDR2 is LQKENI. The CDR3 loop reads CASSPKDSHEQYF. As DNA, the CDR3 is TGTGCCAGCTCACCAAAGGATAGCCACGAGCAGTACTTC.

This clone was observed a handful of times. One end of the junction fails to match germline, which may point to a read error. V gene TRBV5-6 combines with J gene TRBJ2-3, with 9 nucleotides matching TRBD2. Germline lookup yields CDR1 SGHDT and CDR2 YYEEEE. The CDR3 length is 14 residues. The CDR3 DNA follows: TGTGCCAGCAGCCCCGGGACTAGCAAAGATACGCAGTATTTT. Amino acid sequence: CASSPGTSKDTQYF.

This chain joins TRBV11-2 and TRBJ1-2, with TRBD1 as a possible D gene (6 bases). The CDR3 totals 18 residues. V was pared by 1 base and J by 7 bases, with 25 bases between. CDR1 and CDR2 from the germline V gene are SGHAT and FQNNGV. The CDR3: CASSLGIVTSSIGGGYTF. CDR3 in DNA: TGTGCCAGCAGCTTAGGGATAGTAACGTCCAGTATAGGGGGTGGCTACACCTTC.

The chain employs TRBV2 and TRBJ2-3; 8 bases are shared with TRBD2. The V gene end was trimmed by 2 bases and the J gene end by 7 bases; junction bases not matched to a gene: 5. Germline values: CDR1 SNHLY, CDR2 FYNNEI. The CDR3 is 14 residues long. The CDR3 loop reads CASSENERGNTQYF. DNA of the CDR3: TGTGCCAGCAGTGAAAACGAGCGGGGGAATACGCAGTATTTT. The whole variable domain, remainder taken from reference TRBV2 and TRBJ2-3, is EPEVTQTPSHQVTQMGQEVILRCVPISNHLYFYWYRQILGQKVEFLVSFYNNEISEKSEIFDDQFSVERPDGSNFTLKIRSTKLEDSAMYFCASSENERGNTQYFGPGTRLTVL.

The rearrangement uses TRBV30 and TRBJ2-7; TRBD1 aligns across 7 bases. This CDR3 comprises 14 residues. Germline lookup yields CDR1 GTSNPN and CDR2 SVGIG (reference sequence). V was clipped by 8 bases and J by 2 bases; unmatched bases: 12. The CDR3 DNA is TGTGCCGCCAACCGCGACAGGGAGACCTACGAGCAGTACTTC. This translates into CAANRDRETYEQYF.

This clone was found once. The rearrangement links TRBV11-2 to TRBJ1-1; D possibly corresponds to TRBD1 (5 bases). Germline V gene data show CDR1 as SGHAT and CDR2 as FQNNGV. The CDR3 has 15 amino acids. The V and J ends lost 3 bases and 0 bases respectively, with 11 bases between them. The CDR3 region has the DNA TGTGCCAGCAGCTTCTGGGGGGTGATGAACACTGAAGCTTTCTTT. This translates into CASSFWGVMNTEAFF.

The chain uses TRBV6-5 and TRBJ1-2, with D perhaps matching TRBD1 (5 bases). Germline loops: CDR1 MNHEY, CDR2 SVGAGI. Trimming stripped 5 bases from V and 3 bases from J, with 16 bases between. This CDR3 region has 15 residues. The CDR3 loop is CASSLTLGGHYGYTF. The CDR3 nucleotides are TGTGCCAGCAGTCTTACTTTGGGGGGACACTATGGCTACACCTTC.

Written as DNA, the CDR3 is TGCGCCAGCAGCTTGAGTGGCCCCACCGGGGAGCTGTTTTTT. Residues: CASSLSGPTGELFF. The rearrangement joins TRBV5-1 to TRBJ2-2; D unclear. This CDR3 is built from 14 residues. The V end lost 1 base, the J end lost 4 bases, and 8 bases lay between the germline ends. Germline V CDR1 and CDR2: SGHRS, YFSETQ. The full variable domain, rest sourced from reference TRBV5-1 and TRBJ2-2, is KAGVTQTPRYLIKTRGQQVTLSCSPISGHRSVSWYQQTPGQGLQFLFEYFSETQRNKGNFPGRFSGRQFSNSRSEMNVSTLELGDSALYLCASSLSGPTGELFFGEGSRLTVL.

The chain employs TRBV21-1 and TRBJ1-3. TRBV21-1 represents a pseudogene. CDR3 length: 13 amino acids. The DNA for the CDR3 is TGTGCCAGCGCCTGGGTGGAGGAGGACACCATATATTTT. Encoded protein: CASAWVEEDTIYF.

The chain links TRBV2 to TRBJ2-7; 9 nucleotides align to TRBD1. This CDR3 has 14 amino acids. CDR1 SNHLY and CDR2 FYNNEI come from the germline V gene. Trimming took 0 bases from V and 3 from J; bases not matched to a gene: 0. This chain's CDR3 is CASSEAGQGYEQYV. The CDR3 nucleotides are TGTGCCAGCAGTGAAGCGGGACAGGGCTACGAGCAGTACGTC.

The chain has TRBV14 and TRBJ2-3; D possibly corresponds to TRBD1 (6 bases). Germline V lookup: CDR1 SGHDN, CDR2 FVKESK. The CDR3 is 16 amino acids. V lost 4 bases and J 1 base, leaving 15 bases between the germline ends. The CDR3 reads CASSRSRGLGTDTQYF. DNA for the CDR3: TGTGCCAGCAGCCGCTCCAGGGGCTTAGGCACAGATACGCAGTATTTT.

A note on this clone: Other DNA sequences in the same sample also yield this CDR3. This chain uses TRBV6-5 with TRBJ1-6; D not resolved. Looked up from germline, CDR1 is MNHEY and CDR2 is SVGAGI. The germline V and J ends were trimmed by 5 bases and 3 bases, with 5 bases remaining between them. This CDR3 has 13 amino acids. CDR3 region: CASSPVYNSPLHF. The CDR3 DNA is TGTGCCAGCAGTCCTGTCTATAATTCACCCCTCCACTTT.

The chain is built from TRBV5-1 and TRBJ1-1; 8 nucleotides line up with TRBD1. The trim removed 3 bases at V and 5 bases at J, leaving 6 bases unmatched. CDR3 length: 14 residues. Germline CDR1 reads SGHRS; CDR2 reads YFSETQ. The CDR3 sequence: CASSSGTGETEAFF. The CDR3 DNA follows: TGCGCCAGCAGCTCTGGGACAGGTGAAACTGAAGCTTTCTTT.

The J gene is TRBJ1-2, the V gene TRBV6-5; the D is unclear. The length of the CDR3 is 14 residues. Germline CDR1 is MNHEY and CDR2 is SVGAGI. The V gene lost 6 bases and the J gene lost 2 bases, with 13 bases spanning the gap. The CDR3 sequence: CASRPIYNNYGYTF. Here the CDR3 DNA reads TGTGCCAGCAGACCTATATATAACAACTATGGCTACACCTTC.

This sequence joins TRBV7-9 and TRBJ2-3; TRBD1 agrees at 8 bases. After removal of 0 bases from V and 5 bases from J, the junction contained 4 bases not matched to a gene. Germline loops: CDR1 SEHNR, CDR2 FQNEAQ (reference sequence). The CDR3 sequence is 15 residues long. The CDR3 reads CASSLAQGDRDTQYF. The CDR3 DNA reads as TGTGCCAGCAGCTTAGCACAGGGGGATCGAGATACGCAGTATTTT.

In its sample, this clone was seen a few times. This rearrangement joins TRBV4-2 to TRBJ2-2; TRBD1 agrees at 9 bases. The CDR3 consists of 15 residues. The J segment lost 5 bases and the V segment lost 3 bases, leaving 4 bases of the junction unmatched. CDR1 is LGHNA, CDR2 YNFKEQ, per germline. The CDR3: CASSQDRGRTGELFF. The DNA for the CDR3 is TGTGCCAGCAGCCAGGACAGGGGTCGAACCGGGGAGCTGTTTTTT.

The rearrangement joins TRBV5-8 to TRBJ1-5, with 8 bases that match TRBD1. Germline V gives CDR1 SGHTS, CDR2 YDEGEE. The CDR3 extends over 15 amino acids. The ends lost 2 bases at V and 3 bases at J; junction bases unmatched: 4. The CDR3 DNA reads TGTGCCAGCAGCTTACTGGACAGGGACAATCAGCCCCAGCATTTT. Translated, it gives CASSLLDRDNQPQHF.

DNA for the CDR3: TGTGCCAGCAGCTTTAGATCAAACTATGGCTACACCTTC. Amino acid sequence: CASSFRSNYGYTF. This chain connects TRBV7-8 to TRBJ1-2; D ambiguous. The V gene's germline CDR1 is SGHVS and CDR2 FQNEAQ. The CDR3 length is 13 residues. Deletions cut 3 bases from V and 2 bases from J, with 7 bases between.

This clone was recorded a few times. The chain carries TRBV4-2 and TRBJ1-4, with D perhaps TRBD1 (5 bases). Trimming removed 4 bases at V and 8 bases at J, with 20 bases between. The germline V gene has CDR1 LGHNA and CDR2 YNFKEQ. This CDR3 is 16 amino acids long. CDR3 sequence reads: CASSPSFRGGGEKLFF. For the CDR3, the DNA is TGTGCCAGCAGCCCCAGTTTTCGGGGGGGAGGAGAAAAACTGTTTTTT.

V gene TRBV5-1 combines with J gene TRBJ2-1, with a tentative D call TRBD2 (5 bases). The CDR3 is 15 amino acids. Germline CDR1 is SGHRS and CDR2 is YFSETQ. V dropped 4 bases and J dropped 0 bases, with 11 bases sitting between them. CDR3: CASSMDSSSYNEQFF. CDR3 in DNA: TGCGCCAGCAGCATGGACTCGAGCTCCTACAATGAGCAGTTCTTC.